Listed below are T cell receptor beta chains from one sample, sequenced in a study of blood T cell repertoires in COVID-19. Generated by immunoSEQ multiplex PCR, the TCRdb table keeps only in-frame clones and is missing some. Among 200,000 to 250,000 clones listed, over 80% were seen once. The sample taken for sequencing was PBMCs or T cells enriched from blood (not recorded which). The receptors were gathered from a woman in her thirties or forties who had recovered from COVID-19. Each CDR3 is given with its conserved first and last residue. The D gene is left open where the match is weak. A clone size is listed for some rows: how often the clone was seen (once, few, many), or a class if it is expanded.

TRBJ2-1 | NA | TRBD1 | TRBV11-2 | CASSSGWTGTGGGEQFF | TGTGCCAGCAGCTCTGGGTGGACAGGGACAGGCGGAGGTGAGCAGTTCTTC
TRBJ1-6 | NA | NA | TRBV6-5 | CASRLGGGNSPLHF | TGTGCCAGCAGACTAGGGGGAGGGAATTCACCCCTCCACTTT
TRBJ1-1 | few | NA | TRBV20-1 | CSASGQSEAFF | TGCAGTGCTAGCGGACAGTCTGAAGCTTTCTTT
TRBJ2-7 | NA | NA | TRBV27 | CASSLFSRQYF | TGTGCCAGCAGTTTATTTTCCCGGCAGTACTTC
TRBJ2-3 | NA | NA | TRBV10-2 | CASRDSVTDTQYF | TGCGCCAGCAGGGACAGCGTCACAGATACGCAGTATTTT
TRBJ2-4 | NA | TRBD2 | TRBV2 | CASSELAGEAKNIQYF | TGTGCCAGCAGTGAATTGGCGGGAGAAGCCAAAAACATTCAGTACTTC
TRBJ2-7 | once | TRBD2 | TRBV7-9 | CASSPTSGRPAYEQYF | TGTGCCAGCAGCCCGACTAGCGGGAGGCCCGCCTACGAGCAGTACTTC
TRBJ2-5 | NA | NA | TRBV4-1 | CASKSLGAGETQYF | TGCGCCAGCAAGAGCTTGGGGGCGGGCGAGACCCAGTACTTC
TRBJ2-7 | once | TRBD2 | TRBV28 | CASGTSGRGYEQYF | TGTGCCAGCGGAACTAGCGGGAGGGGGTACGAGCAGTACTTC
TRBJ2-7 | NA | NA | TRBV6-5 | CASSPRGPYEQYF | TGTGCCAGCAGTCCCAGGGGCCCCTACGAGCAGTACTTC